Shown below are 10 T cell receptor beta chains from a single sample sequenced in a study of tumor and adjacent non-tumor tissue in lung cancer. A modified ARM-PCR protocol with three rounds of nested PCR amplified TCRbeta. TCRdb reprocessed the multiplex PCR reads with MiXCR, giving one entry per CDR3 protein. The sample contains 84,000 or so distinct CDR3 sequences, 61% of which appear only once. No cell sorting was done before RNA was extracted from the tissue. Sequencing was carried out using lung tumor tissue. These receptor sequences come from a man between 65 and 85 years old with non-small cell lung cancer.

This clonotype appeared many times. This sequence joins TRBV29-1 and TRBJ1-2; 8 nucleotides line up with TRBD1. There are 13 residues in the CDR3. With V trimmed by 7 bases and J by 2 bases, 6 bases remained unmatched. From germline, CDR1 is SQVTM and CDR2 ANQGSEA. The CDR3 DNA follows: TGCAGCGCCGGACAGGGCCTCAACTATGGCTACACCTTC. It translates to CSAGQGLNYGYTF.

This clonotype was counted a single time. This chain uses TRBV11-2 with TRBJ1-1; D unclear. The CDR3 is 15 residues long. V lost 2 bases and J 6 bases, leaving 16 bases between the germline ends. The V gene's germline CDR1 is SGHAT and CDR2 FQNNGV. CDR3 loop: CASSLCLAFRSEAFF. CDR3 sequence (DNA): TGTGCCAGCAGCTTATGTCTAGCGTTCAGATCTGAAGCTTTCTTT.

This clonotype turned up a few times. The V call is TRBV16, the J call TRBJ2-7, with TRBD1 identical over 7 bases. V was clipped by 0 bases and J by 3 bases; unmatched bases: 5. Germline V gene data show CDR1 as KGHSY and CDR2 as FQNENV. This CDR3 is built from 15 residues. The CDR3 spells CASSQSGGENYEQYF. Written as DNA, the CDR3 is TGTGCCAGCAGCCAATCAGGGGGCGAGAACTACGAGCAGTACTTC.

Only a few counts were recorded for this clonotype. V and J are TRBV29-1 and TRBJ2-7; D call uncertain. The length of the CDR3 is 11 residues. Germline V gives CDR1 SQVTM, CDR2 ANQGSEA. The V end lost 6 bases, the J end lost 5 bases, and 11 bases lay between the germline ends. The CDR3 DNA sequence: TGCAGCGTAACTGGAGCTGACGAGCAGTACTTC. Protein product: CSVTGADEQYF.

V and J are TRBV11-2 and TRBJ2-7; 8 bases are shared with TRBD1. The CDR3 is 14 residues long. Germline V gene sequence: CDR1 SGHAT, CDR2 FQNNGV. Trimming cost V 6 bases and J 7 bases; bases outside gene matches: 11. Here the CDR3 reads CASREGDRNYEQYF. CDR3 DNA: TGTGCCAGCAGGGAGGGGGACAGGAACTATGAGCAGTACTTC. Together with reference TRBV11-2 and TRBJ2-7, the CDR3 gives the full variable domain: EAGVAQSPRYKIIEKRQSVAFWCNPISGHATLYWYQQILGQGPKLLIQFQNNGVVDDSQLPKDRFSAERLKGVDSTLKIQPAKLEDSAVYLCASREGDRNYEQYFGPGTRLTVT.

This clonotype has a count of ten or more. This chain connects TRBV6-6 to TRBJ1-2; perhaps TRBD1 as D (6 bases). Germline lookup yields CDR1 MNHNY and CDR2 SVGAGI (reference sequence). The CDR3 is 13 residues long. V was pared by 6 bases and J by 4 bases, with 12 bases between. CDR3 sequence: CASSRGGFYGYTF. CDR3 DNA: TGTGCCAGCAGCCGCGGGGGCTTCTATGGCTACACCTTC.

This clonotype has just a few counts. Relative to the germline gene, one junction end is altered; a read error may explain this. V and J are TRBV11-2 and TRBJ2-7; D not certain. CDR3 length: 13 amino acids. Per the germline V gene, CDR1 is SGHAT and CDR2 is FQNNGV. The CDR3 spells CASSRSRMTEQYF. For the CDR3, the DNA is TGTGCCAGCAGCCGATCAAGGATGACCGAGCAGTATTTC.

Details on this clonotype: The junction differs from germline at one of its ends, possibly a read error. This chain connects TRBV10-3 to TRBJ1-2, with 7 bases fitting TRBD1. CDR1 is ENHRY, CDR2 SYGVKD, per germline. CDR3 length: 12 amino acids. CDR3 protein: CTISQGGYGYTF. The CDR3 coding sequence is TGCACCATCAGCCAGGGGGGCTATGGCTACACCTTC.

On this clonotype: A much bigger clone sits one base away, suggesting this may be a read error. The CDR3 here is CASSLLGQRANEQFF. Here the CDR3 DNA reads TGTGCCAGCAGCTTGTTGGGACAGAGGGCCAATGAGCAGTTCTTC. This chain connects TRBV5-5 to TRBJ2-1; the match to TRBD1 covers 7 bases. Germline lookup yields CDR1 SGHKS and CDR2 YYEKEE (reference sequence). The junction had 7 bases not matched to a gene; V was cut back by 1 base and J by 6 bases. The CDR3 has 15 residues.

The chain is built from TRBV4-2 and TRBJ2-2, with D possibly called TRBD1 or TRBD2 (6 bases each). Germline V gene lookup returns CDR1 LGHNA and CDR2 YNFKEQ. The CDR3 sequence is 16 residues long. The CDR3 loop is CTNNLETTGTAGELFF. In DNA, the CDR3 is TGTACCAACAATTTAGAGACCACAGGGACTGCCGGGGAGCTGTTTTTT.